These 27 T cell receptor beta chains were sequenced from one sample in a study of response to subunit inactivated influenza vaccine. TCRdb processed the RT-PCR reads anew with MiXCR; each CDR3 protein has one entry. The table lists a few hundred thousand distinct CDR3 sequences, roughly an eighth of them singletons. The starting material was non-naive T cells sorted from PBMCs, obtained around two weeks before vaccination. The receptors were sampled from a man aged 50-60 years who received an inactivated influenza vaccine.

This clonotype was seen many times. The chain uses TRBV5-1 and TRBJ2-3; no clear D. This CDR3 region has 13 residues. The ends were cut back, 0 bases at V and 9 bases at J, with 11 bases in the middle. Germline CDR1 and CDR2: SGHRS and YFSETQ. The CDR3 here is CASSLDQRETQYF. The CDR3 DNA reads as TGCGCCAGCAGCTTGGATCAACGCGAGACGCAGTATTTT.

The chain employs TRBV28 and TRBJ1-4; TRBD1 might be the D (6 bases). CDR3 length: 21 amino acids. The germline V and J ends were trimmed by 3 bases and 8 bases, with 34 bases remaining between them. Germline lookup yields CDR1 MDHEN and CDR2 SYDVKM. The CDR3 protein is CASSLSEQGQFVAPPREKLFF. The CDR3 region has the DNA TGTGCCAGCAGTTTGTCGGAACAGGGCCAATTTGTGGCCCCCCCTAGGGAAAAACTGTTTTTT.

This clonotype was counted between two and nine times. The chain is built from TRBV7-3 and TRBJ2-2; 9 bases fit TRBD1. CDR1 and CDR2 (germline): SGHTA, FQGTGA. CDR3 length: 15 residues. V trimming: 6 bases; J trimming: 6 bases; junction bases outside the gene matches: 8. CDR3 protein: CASSPGTGLPGELFF. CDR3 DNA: TGTGCCAGCAGTCCGGGGACAGGGCTGCCCGGGGAGCTGTTTTTT.

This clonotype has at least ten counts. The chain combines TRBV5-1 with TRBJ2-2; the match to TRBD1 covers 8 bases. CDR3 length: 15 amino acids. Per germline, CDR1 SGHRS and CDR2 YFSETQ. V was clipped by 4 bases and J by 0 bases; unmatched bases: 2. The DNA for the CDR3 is TGCGCCAGCAGCAAGGACAGGGCGAACACCGGGGAGCTGTTTTTT. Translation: CASSKDRANTGELFF.

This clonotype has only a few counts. DNA of the CDR3: TGTGCCAGCAGCTCCTTCCCCCCGGTGGAGGCCTACGAGCAGTACTTC. This sequence encodes CASSSFPPVEAYEQYF. This chain joins TRBV7-4 and TRBJ2-7; weak D call: TRBD2 (5 bases). The CDR3 covers 16 residues. CDR1 is SGHVT and CDR2 is SQSDAQ in the germline V gene. V lost 4 bases and J 2 bases, leaving 18 bases between the germline ends.

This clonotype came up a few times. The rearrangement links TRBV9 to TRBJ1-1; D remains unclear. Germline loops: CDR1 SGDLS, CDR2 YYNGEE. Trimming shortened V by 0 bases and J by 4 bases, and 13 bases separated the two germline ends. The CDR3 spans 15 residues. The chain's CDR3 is CASSVGSQSSTEAFF. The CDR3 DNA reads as TGTGCCAGCAGCGTAGGAAGTCAGTCGAGCACTGAAGCTTTCTTT.

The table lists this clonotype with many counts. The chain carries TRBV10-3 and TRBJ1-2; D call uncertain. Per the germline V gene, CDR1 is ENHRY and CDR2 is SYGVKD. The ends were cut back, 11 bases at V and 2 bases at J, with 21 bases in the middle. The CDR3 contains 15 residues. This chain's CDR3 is CAVAATSAPNYGYTF. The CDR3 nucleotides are TGTGCCGTCGCCGCGACATCCGCACCGAACTATGGCTACACCTTC.

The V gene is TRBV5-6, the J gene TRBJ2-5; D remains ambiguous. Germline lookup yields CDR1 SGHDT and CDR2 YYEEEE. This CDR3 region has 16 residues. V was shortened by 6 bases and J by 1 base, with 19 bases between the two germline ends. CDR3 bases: TGTGCCAGCACCCGAAATGGGGTCTGGCTCCAAGAGACCCAGTACTTC. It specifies CASTRNGVWLQETQYF.

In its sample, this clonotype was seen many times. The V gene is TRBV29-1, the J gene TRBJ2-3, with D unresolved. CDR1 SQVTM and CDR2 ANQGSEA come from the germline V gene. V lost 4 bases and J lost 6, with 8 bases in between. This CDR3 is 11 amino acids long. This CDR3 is CSVAGKDTQYF. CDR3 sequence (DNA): TGCAGCGTTGCCGGCAAGGATACGCAGTATTTT.

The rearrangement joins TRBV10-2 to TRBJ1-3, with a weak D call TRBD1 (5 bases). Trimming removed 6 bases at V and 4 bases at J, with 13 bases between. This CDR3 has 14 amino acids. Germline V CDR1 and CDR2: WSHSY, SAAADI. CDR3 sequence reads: CASSVGTQGNTIYF. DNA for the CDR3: TGCGCCAGCAGCGTTGGGACCCAGGGAAACACCATATATTTT.

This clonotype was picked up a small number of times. The CDR3 spells CASSLTGTGGFDDTDTQYF. CDR3 in DNA: TGTGCCAGCAGTCTGACCGGGACAGGGGGCTTTGATGACACAGATACGCAGTATTTT. This sequence joins TRBV27 and TRBJ2-3; 12 bases are shared with TRBD1. CDR3 size: 19 residues. The V gene end was trimmed by 5 bases and the J gene end by 2 bases; junction bases not matched to a gene: 14. Germline CDR1 MNHEY, CDR2 SMNVEV (reference sequence).

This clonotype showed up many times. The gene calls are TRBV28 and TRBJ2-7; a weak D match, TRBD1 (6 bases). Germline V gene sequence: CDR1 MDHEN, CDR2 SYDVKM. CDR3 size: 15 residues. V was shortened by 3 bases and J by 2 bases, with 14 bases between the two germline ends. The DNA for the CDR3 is TGTGCCAGCAGTTTTAGCTGGAACAGGGCCTACGAGCAGTACTTC. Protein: CASSFSWNRAYEQYF.

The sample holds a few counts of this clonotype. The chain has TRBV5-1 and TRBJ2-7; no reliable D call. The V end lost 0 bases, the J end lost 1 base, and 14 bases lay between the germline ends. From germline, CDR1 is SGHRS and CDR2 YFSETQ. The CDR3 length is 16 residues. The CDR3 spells CASSLGDITSSYEQYF. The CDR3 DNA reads TGCGCCAGCAGCTTGGGAGACATAACAAGTTCCTACGAGCAGTACTTC.

The CDR3 DNA reads as TGCAGTGCGCCCGACAGTTCCTCCTACGAGCAGTACTTC. Translated, it gives CSAPDSSSYEQYF. The rearrangement joins TRBV20-1 to TRBJ2-7; a possible D gene is TRBD1 (5 bases). The CDR3 length is 13 residues. Trimming stripped 6 bases from V and 0 bases from J, with 12 bases between. CDR1 and CDR2 (germline): DFQATT, SNEGSKA (reference sequence).

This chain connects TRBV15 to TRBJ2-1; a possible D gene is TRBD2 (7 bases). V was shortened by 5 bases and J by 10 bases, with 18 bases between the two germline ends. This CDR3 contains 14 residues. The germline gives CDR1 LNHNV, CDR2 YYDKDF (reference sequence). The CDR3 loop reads CATSPRGGTSEQFF. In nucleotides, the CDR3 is TGTGCCACCAGCCCCAGGGGAGGGACAAGCGAGCAGTTCTTC.

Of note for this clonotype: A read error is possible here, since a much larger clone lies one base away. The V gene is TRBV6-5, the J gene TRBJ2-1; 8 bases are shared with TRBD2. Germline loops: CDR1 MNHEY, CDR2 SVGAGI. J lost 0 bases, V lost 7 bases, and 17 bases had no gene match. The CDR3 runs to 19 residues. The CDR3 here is CASTITRLTGGPSYNEQFF. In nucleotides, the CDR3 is TGTGCCAGCACCATTACTAGACTAACGGGAGGGCCCTCCTACAATGAGCAGTTCTTC.

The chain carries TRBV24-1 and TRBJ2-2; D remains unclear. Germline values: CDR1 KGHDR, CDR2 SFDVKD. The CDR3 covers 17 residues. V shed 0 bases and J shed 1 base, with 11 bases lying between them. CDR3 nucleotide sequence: TGTGCCACCAGTGATTTGCACGGTAGTCGGAACACCGGGGAGCTGTTTTTT. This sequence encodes CATSDLHGSRNTGELFF.

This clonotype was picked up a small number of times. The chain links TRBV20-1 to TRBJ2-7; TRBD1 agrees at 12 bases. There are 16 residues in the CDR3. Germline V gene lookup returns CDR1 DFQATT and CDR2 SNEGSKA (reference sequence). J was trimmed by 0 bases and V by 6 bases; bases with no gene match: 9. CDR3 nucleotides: TGCAGTGCCTCCGGGACAGGGGGCCTCAGCTCCTACGAGCAGTACTTC. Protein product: CSASGTGGLSSYEQYF.

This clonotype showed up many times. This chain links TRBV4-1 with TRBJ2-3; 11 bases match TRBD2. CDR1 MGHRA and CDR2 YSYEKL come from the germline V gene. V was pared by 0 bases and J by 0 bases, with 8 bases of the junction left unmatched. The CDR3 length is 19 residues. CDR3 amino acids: CASSQDLIAGGISTDTQYF. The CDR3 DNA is TGCGCCAGCAGCCAAGATTTAATAGCGGGGGGGATAAGCACAGATACGCAGTATTTT.

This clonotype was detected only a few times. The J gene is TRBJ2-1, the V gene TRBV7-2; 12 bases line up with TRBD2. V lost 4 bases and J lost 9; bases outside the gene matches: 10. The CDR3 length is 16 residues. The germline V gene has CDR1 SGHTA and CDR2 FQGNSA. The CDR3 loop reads CASSSSTSGRGIEQFF. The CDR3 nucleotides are TGTGCCAGCAGCTCGTCGACTAGCGGGAGAGGGATTGAGCAGTTCTTC.

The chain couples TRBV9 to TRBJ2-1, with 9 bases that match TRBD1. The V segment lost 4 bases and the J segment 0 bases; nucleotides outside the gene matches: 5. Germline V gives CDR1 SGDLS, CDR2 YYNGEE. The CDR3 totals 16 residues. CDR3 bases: TGTGCCAGCAGCCCACAGGGGGCCTACTCCTACAATGAGCAGTTCTTC. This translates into CASSPQGAYSYNEQFF.

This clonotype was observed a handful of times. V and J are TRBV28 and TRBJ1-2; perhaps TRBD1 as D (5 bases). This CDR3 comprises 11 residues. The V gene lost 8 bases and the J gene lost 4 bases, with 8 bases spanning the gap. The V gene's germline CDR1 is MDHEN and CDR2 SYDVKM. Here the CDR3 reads CASGHAYGYTF. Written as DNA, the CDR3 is TGTGCCAGCGGACACGCCTATGGCTACACCTTC.

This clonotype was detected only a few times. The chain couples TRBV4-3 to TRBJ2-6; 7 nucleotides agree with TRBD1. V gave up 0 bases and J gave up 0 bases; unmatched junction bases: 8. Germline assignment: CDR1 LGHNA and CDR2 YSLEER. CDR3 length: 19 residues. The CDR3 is CASSQDFRDSFSGANVLTF. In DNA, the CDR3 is TGCGCCAGCAGCCAAGATTTCCGGGACAGTTTCTCTGGGGCCAACGTCCTGACTTTC.

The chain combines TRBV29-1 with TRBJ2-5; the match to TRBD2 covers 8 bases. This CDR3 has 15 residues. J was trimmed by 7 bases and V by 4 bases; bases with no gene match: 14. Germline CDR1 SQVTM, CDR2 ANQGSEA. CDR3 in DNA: TGCAGCGTTGTTGCTGTTGCGGGAGGTTCTGGGACCCAGTACTTC. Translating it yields CSVVAVAGGSGTQYF.

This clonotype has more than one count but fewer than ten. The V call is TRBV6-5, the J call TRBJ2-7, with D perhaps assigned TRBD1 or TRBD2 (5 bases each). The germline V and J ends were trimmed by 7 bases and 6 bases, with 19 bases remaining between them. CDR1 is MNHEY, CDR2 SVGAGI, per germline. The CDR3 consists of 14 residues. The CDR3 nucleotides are TGTGCCAGCACGTCAACCCAATCCGGGACCGAGCAGTACTTC. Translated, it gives CASTSTQSGTEQYF.

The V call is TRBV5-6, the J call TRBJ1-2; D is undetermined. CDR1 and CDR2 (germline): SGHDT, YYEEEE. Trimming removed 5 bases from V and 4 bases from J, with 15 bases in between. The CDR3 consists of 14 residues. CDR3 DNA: TGTGCCAGCAGGGACGGATCCCGGATCTATGGCTACACCTTC. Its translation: CASRDGSRIYGYTF. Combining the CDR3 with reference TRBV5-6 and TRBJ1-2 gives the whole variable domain DAGVTQSPTHLIKTRGQQVTLRCSPKSGHDTVSWYQQALGQGPQFIFQYYEEEERQRGNFPDRFSGHQFPNYSSELNVNALLLGDSALYLCASRDGSRIYGYTFGSGTRLTVV.

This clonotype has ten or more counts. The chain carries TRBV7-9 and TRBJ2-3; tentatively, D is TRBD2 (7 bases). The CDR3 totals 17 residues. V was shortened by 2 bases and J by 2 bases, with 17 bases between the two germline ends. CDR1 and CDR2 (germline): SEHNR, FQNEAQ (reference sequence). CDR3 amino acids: CASSLSLGGGYTDTQYF. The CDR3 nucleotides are TGTGCCAGCAGCTTAAGTCTCGGCGGGGGCTACACAGATACGCAGTATTTT.